This TCR beta chain was observed in a study of lymphopenia after photon versus proton radiotherapy. This clone is a singleton in its sample. Here immunoSEQ multiplex PCR was the method, and the copy in TCRdb shows in-frame clones only, minus some. The sample has about 50,000 clones, about 92% seen once. Here the sequenced sample was peripheral blood, taken from a patient treated with photon-based radiotherapy. This TCR was recovered from a woman in her forties with cholangiocarcinoma.

In DNA form, the CDR3 reads TGTGCCAGCAGCTTAGATCCGAGGGGGTACAATGAGCAGTTCTTC. Its translation is CASSLDPRGYNEQFF. The chain has TRBV11-2 and TRBJ2-1; D might be TRBD1 (6 bases). The CDR3 is 15 amino acids. Germline assignment: CDR1 SGHAT and CDR2 FQNNGV. V lost 0 bases, J lost 4 bases, and 10 bases lay in between.